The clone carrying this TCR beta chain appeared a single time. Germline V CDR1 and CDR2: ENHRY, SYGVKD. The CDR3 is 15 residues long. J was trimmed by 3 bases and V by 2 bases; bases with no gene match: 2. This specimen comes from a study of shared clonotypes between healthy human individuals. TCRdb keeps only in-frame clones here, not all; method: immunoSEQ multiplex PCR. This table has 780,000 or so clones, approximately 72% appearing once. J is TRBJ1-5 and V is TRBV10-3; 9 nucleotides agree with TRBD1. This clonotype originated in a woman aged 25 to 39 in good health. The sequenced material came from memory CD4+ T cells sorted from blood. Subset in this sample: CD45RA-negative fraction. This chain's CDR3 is CAISERDRDNQPQHF. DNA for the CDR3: TGTGCCATCAGTGAGAGGGACAGGGACAATCAGCCCCAGCATTTT.